The clone carrying this T cell receptor beta chain was observed a handful of times. Its cognate antigen is unknown. One entry per CDR3 protein results from TCRdb running MiXCR on the 5' RACE reads. The sample contains some 57,000 distinct CDR3 sequences, 15% to 20% of which appear only once. Overall study results and limits: Greatest tumor Treg TCR overlap was with tumor naive CD4+ cells.

This CDR3 has 13 amino acids. In germline, CDR1 is SGHRS, CDR2 YFSETQ. J lost 2 bases, V lost 5 bases, and 3 bases had no gene match. The origin of this receptor is a female donor with breast cancer. The rearrangement links TRBV5-1 to TRBJ1-1; TRBD1 aligns across 7 bases. The sample was naive CD4+ T cells sorted from blood. Subset denoted: naive CD4+ T cells, CD4+CD45RA+CD25-. The CDR3 DNA is TGCGCCAGCAGAACAGGGGAAAACACTGAAGCTTTCTTT. Translating it yields CASRTGENTEAFF.